These T cell receptor beta chains were read from a single sample in a study of Ad26.COV2.S vaccination and SARS-CoV-2 variants. TCRdb's copy holds only in-frame clones and misses some; the assay was immunoSEQ multiplex PCR. The data contain over 400,000 clones, 90% of them singletons. The material was peripheral blood, obtained in a trial of Ad26.COV2.S vaccine versus placebo. All receptors derive from a person between 18 and 65 years old who received the Ad26.COV2.S COVID-19 vaccine or a placebo. The CDR3 runs from the conserved cysteine through the conserved F or W. Fields, in order: V gene, J gene, D gene, CDR3 DNA, CDR3 protein. The D gene is left open where the match is weak.

TRBV19	TRBJ2-7	TRBD2	TGTGCCAGTAGTAGACGGGAGGGCTACGAGCAGTACTTC	CASSRREGYEQYF
TRBV9	TRBJ2-7	NA	TGTGCCAGCAGCGTAGCCACGGGCTACGAGCAGTACTTC	CASSVATGYEQYF
TRBV7-3	TRBJ2-1	TRBD2	TGTGCCAGCAGCTTAAGACCGACTAGCGGGAGAGCCTACAATGAGCAGTTCTTC	CASSLRPTSGRAYNEQFF
TRBV28	TRBJ2-1	TRBD2	TGTGCCAGCAGACCCCCGGGACCCTTCTCGGGGGGCAATGAGCAGTTCTTC	CASRPPGPFSGGNEQFF
TRBV11-2	TRBJ1-4	NA	TGTGCCAGCAGCTTAGACGGCGAACTGTTTTTT	CASSLDGELFF
TRBV6-4	TRBJ2-2	NA	TGTGCCAGCAGCGAGGTGGGCACCGGGGAGCTGTTTTTT	CASSEVGTGELFF
TRBV15	TRBJ2-1	TRBD2	TGTGCCACCAGCAGAGGGGTACTAGCGGGACTATCAGTAATAACTTTTTGGAATGAGCAGTTCTTC	CATSRGVLAGLSVITFWNEQFF
TRBV5-4	TRBJ2-6	NA	TGTGCCAGCAGCTTGGGTGTATCGAGTCCGGGCGTCCTGACTTTC	CASSLGVSSPGVLTF
TRBV7-3	TRBJ1-1	NA	TGTGCCAGCAGCTTAGATCGCGGGACTGAAGCTTTCTTT	CASSLDRGTEAFF
TRBV28	TRBJ1-1	NA	TGTGCCAGCAGTTTAAGATGGAGGAACACTGAAGCTTTCTTT	CASSLRWRNTEAFF